The 15 T cell receptor beta chains below all came from one sample that was sequenced in a study of neurological immune-mediated disorders. In TCRdb, the 5' RACE reads were re-called with MiXCR into one record per CDR3 protein. The data show under 50,000 distinct CDR3 sequences, more than 9% seen once. Specimen: CD4+ T cells from blood. These TCRs come from a woman younger than 45 with HTLV-1-associated myelopathy (HAM/TSP).

The V call is TRBV20-1, the J call TRBJ1-1; D remains unclear. V dropped 0 bases and J dropped 0 bases, with 8 bases sitting between them. Germline-derived CDR1 and CDR2 are DFQATT and SNEGSKA (reference sequence). The CDR3 is 14 residues long. The CDR3 loop is CSARDRTMNTEAFF. CDR3 nucleotides: TGCAGTGCTAGAGATAGAACTATGAACACTGAAGCTTTCTTT.

In its sample, this clonotype was seen many times. This rearrangement joins TRBV20-1 to TRBJ2-5; 7 bases align to TRBD2. The CDR3 runs 15 residues. The ends lost 1 base at V and 2 bases at J; junction bases unmatched: 7. Germline V lookup: CDR1 DFQATT, CDR2 SNEGSKA (reference sequence). The CDR3 spells CSARVGGGRQETQYF. The CDR3 DNA sequence: TGCAGTGCTAGAGTTGGGGGGGGGAGACAAGAGACCCAGTACTTC.

Judged by abundance, this clonotype is medium-sized. V is TRBV20-1 and J is TRBJ2-1, with 15 bases aligning to TRBD2. J was trimmed by 7 bases and V by 6 bases; bases with no gene match: 7. Germline V gives CDR1 DFQATT, CDR2 SNEGSKA (reference sequence). The CDR3 length is 15 residues. For the CDR3, the DNA is TGCAGTGCCCGGACTAGCGGGGGGGCCCCAAATGAGCAGTTCTTC. This gives the protein CSARTSGGAPNEQFF.

This clonotype has ten or more counts. The genes are TRBV12-3 or TRBV12-4 and TRBJ1-2; D call uncertain. V lost 3 bases to trimming and J lost 4 bases, with 9 bases between them. The CDR3 runs to 13 residues. CDR3 coding DNA: TGTGCCAGCAGTTTGGGGTCCATCTATGGCTACACCTTC. This sequence encodes CASSLGSIYGYTF.

This clonotype was detected ten times or more. The rearrangement uses TRBV5-1 and TRBJ2-3, with a weak D call TRBD2 (7 bases). Deletions cut 1 base from V and 4 bases from J, with 13 bases between. Germline CDR1 and CDR2: SGHRS and YFSETQ. CDR3 length: 15 amino acids. In DNA, the CDR3 is TGCGCCAGCAGCTTGCGGGGGGCCCCCCCAGATACGCAGTATTTT. Amino acids: CASSLRGAPPDTQYF.

This clonotype showed up many times. CDR3 in amino acids: CASSAGQLTYEQYF. The DNA for the CDR3 is TGCGCCAGCAGCGCGGGACAGCTTACCTACGAGCAGTACTTC. The chain recombines TRBV5-1 with TRBJ2-7; D is perhaps TRBD1 (7 bases). V was shortened by 4 bases and J by 2 bases, with 13 bases between the two germline ends. Germline CDR1 reads SGHRS; CDR2 reads YFSETQ. The CDR3 runs to 14 residues. Variable domain in full (rest from reference TRBV5-1 and TRBJ2-7): KAGVTQTPRYLIKTRGQQVTLSCSPISGHRSVSWYQQTPGQGLQFLFEYFSETQRNKGNFPGRFSGRQFSNSRSEMNVSTLELGDSALYLCASSAGQLTYEQYFGPGTRLTVT.

This clonotype was recorded at least ten times. The rearrangement links TRBV7-9 to TRBJ1-2; 9 bases are a match to TRBD1. With V trimmed by 5 bases and J by 9 bases, 4 bases remained unmatched. The CDR3 has 12 residues. From germline, CDR1 is SEHNR and CDR2 FQNEAQ (reference sequence). CDR3 amino acids: CASSMGQGRYTF. As DNA, the CDR3 is TGTGCCAGCAGCATGGGACAGGGACGCTACACCTTC.

At least ten counts were recorded for this clonotype. The chain uses TRBV5-1 and TRBJ2-4, with 9 bases identical to TRBD1. With 4 bases clipped from V and 3 bases from J, the junction kept 11 bases outside the gene matches. The CDR3 contains 17 residues. Germline V gene lookup returns CDR1 SGHRS and CDR2 YFSETQ. The CDR3 DNA follows: TGCGCCAGCAGCCCGCGGACAGGGGAGATTGGCAAAAACATTCAGTACTTC. This translates into CASSPRTGEIGKNIQYF.

The chain employs TRBV5-1 and TRBJ2-2; D perhaps matches TRBD1 (6 bases). The germline V gene has CDR1 SGHRS and CDR2 YFSETQ. The CDR3 spans 13 residues. The germline V and J ends were trimmed by 5 bases and 9 bases, with 14 bases remaining between them. CDR3: CASSTGKIWELFF. The DNA for the CDR3 is TGCGCCAGCAGTACAGGGAAGATCTGGGAGCTGTTTTTT.

The table lists this clonotype with many counts. The CDR3 sequence is CASSGGDGNTIYF. In nucleotides, the CDR3 is TGTGCCAGCAGCGGGGGGGATGGAAACACCATATATTTT. V gene TRBV9 combines with J gene TRBJ1-3; D is possibly TRBD1 (5 bases). Trimming removed 3 bases at V and 3 bases at J, with 7 bases between. This CDR3 has 13 residues. Germline CDR1 and CDR2: SGDLS and YYNGEE.

This clonotype has a count of ten or more. The rearrangement uses TRBV12-3 or TRBV12-4 and TRBJ1-2; D possibly corresponds to TRBD1 (6 bases). Trimming removed 5 bases from V and 4 bases from J, with 23 bases in between. The CDR3 is 17 amino acids. CDR3 in DNA: TGTGCCAGCAGTCCTCTGGGGGCTCAAGAGGGCAGCTATGGCTACACCTTC. Amino acid sequence: CASSPLGAQEGSYGYTF.

This clonotype has at least ten counts. The chain is built from TRBV5-1 and TRBJ1-1, with 8 bases matching TRBD1. The ends lost 4 bases at V and 1 base at J; junction bases unmatched: 6. From germline, CDR1 is SGHRS and CDR2 YFSETQ. There are 15 residues in the CDR3. The CDR3 sequence: CASSQNQGANTEAFF. The CDR3 DNA follows: TGCGCCAGCAGCCAAAATCAGGGGGCGAACACTGAAGCTTTCTTT.

At least ten counts were recorded for this clonotype. This chain joins TRBV5-1 and TRBJ2-3, with TRBD2 matching 7 bases. The V gene's germline CDR1 is SGHRS and CDR2 YFSETQ. The length of the CDR3 is 15 residues. The ends lost 0 bases at V and 3 bases at J; junction bases unmatched: 4. The CDR3 loop reads CASSLDLAVTDTQYF. The CDR3, as DNA: TGCGCCAGCAGCTTGGATCTAGCGGTGACAGATACGCAGTATTTT.

This clonotype has a count of ten or more. V is TRBV9 and J is TRBJ2-7, with D maybe TRBD1 (6 bases). This CDR3 comprises 15 residues. Trimming removed 4 bases from V and 6 bases from J, with 20 bases in between. The germline V gene has CDR1 SGDLS and CDR2 YYNGEE. The CDR3 region has the DNA TGTGCCAGCAGCCCCTCAGGGGCTAGGCCTGCCGAGCAGTACTTC. It translates to CASSPSGARPAEQYF.

This clonotype was observed at least ten times. The chain uses TRBV20-1 and TRBJ2-3, with 9 bases matching TRBD2. This CDR3 comprises 15 residues. Per the germline V gene, CDR1 is DFQATT and CDR2 is SNEGSKA (reference sequence). V shed 0 bases and J 6 bases; nucleotides not matched to a gene: 7. The DNA for the CDR3 is TGCAGTGCTAGAGATTACCGCGGGGGGGCCGATACGCAGTATTTT. This encodes CSARDYRGGADTQYF.